A single sample is the source of the 30 T cell receptor beta chains below, sequenced in a study of T cell responses to AZD1222 COVID-19 vaccine. Sequenced by immunoSEQ multiplex PCR; TCRdb stores in-frame clones only, minus some. The sample gives some 83,000 clones, roughly 83% of which show up once; 8.7% is in the top ten. The sample here was peripheral blood, taken on day 0 of AZD1222 vaccination. The source of these receptors is an adult in good health.

CDR3 DNA sequence: TGTGCCAGCAGTGAGGTGGGACTCTACAATGAGCAGTTCTTC. Translating it yields CASSEVGLYNEQFF. V and J are TRBV2 and TRBJ2-1, with D possibly TRBD2 on 6 matching bases. CDR1 and CDR2 from the germline V gene are SNHLY and FYNNEI. V was shortened by 3 bases and J by 3 bases, with 9 bases between the two germline ends. The CDR3 contains 14 residues.

The chain is built from TRBV19 and TRBJ2-7, with 8 bases lining up with TRBD1. The trim removed 3 bases at V and 0 bases at J, leaving 7 bases unmatched. Germline V lookup: CDR1 LNHDA, CDR2 SQIVND (reference sequence). The CDR3 consists of 16 residues. CDR3 DNA sequence: TGTGCCAGTAGTATCGTGCGGACAGGGTACTCCTACGAGCAGTACTTC. It codes for CASSIVRTGYSYEQYF.

The chain has TRBV28 and TRBJ2-7, with D possibly matching TRBD2 (6 bases). Trimming left V 5 bases short and J 0 bases short, with 14 bases between. Germline V gives CDR1 MDHEN, CDR2 SYDVKM. The CDR3 has 15 amino acids. The CDR3: CASSPGLGSSYEQYF. CDR3 DNA: TGTGCCAGCAGTCCGGGACTGGGGAGCTCCTACGAGCAGTACTTC.

This chain links TRBV18 with TRBJ1-1; no reliable D call. The CDR3 has 16 residues. The V gene's germline CDR1 is KGHSH and CDR2 LQKENI. V was trimmed by 3 bases and J by 4 bases, leaving 18 bases between them. CDR3 in DNA: TGTGCCAGCTCACCCTTAGCCGGGTCAGGTGCCACTGAAGCTTTCTTT. Protein product: CASSPLAGSGATEAFF. Variable domain in full (rest from reference TRBV18 and TRBJ1-1): NAGVMQNPRHLVRRRGQEARLRCSPMKGHSHVYWYRQLPEEGLKFMVYLQKENIIDESGMPKERFSAEFPKEGPSILRIQQVVRGDSAAYFCASSPLAGSGATEAFFGQGTRLTVV.

The rearrangement links TRBV29-1 to TRBJ2-7; 8 bases are shared with TRBD1. CDR1 is SQVTM and CDR2 is ANQGSEA in the germline V gene. This CDR3 region has 12 residues. V dropped 3 bases and J dropped 6; count of bases not matched to a gene: 4. CDR3 coding DNA: TGCAGCGTTGACCTCGGACAGGGCGAGCAGTACTTC. Translating gives CSVDLGQGEQYF.

J is TRBJ1-2 and V is TRBV18, with D possibly being TRBD1 (5 bases). CDR1 KGHSH and CDR2 LQKENI come from the germline V gene. The CDR3 consists of 15 residues. V lost 3 bases, J lost 3 bases, and 14 bases lay in between. CDR3 loop: CASSPGAGLDYGYTF. The CDR3 region has the DNA TGTGCCAGCTCACCGGGCGCGGGACTGGACTATGGCTACACCTTC. The entire variable domain, with the rest obtained from reference TRBV18 and TRBJ1-2, is as follows: NAGVMQNPRHLVRRRGQEARLRCSPMKGHSHVYWYRQLPEEGLKFMVYLQKENIIDESGMPKERFSAEFPKEGPSILRIQQVVRGDSAAYFCASSPGAGLDYGYTFGSGTRLTVV.

The chain has TRBV6-5 and TRBJ1-6, with 7 bases fitting TRBD1. V was pared by 6 bases and J by 9 bases, with 8 bases of the junction left unmatched. The CDR3 extends over 14 amino acids. Germline lookup yields CDR1 MNHEY and CDR2 SVGAGI. Here the CDR3 DNA reads TGTGCCAGCAGGTTACAGGGGTTTGTTTCACCCCTCCACTTT. As protein: CASRLQGFVSPLHF.

This clone was counted a single time. The gene calls are TRBV7-2 and TRBJ2-3; 9 positions agree with TRBD2. V trimming: 6 bases; J trimming: 7 bases; junction bases outside the gene matches: 8. Germline V lookup: CDR1 SGHTA, CDR2 FQGNSA. The CDR3 sequence is 14 residues long. The CDR3 loop is CASSTGTSINTQYF. In DNA form, the CDR3 reads TGTGCCAGCAGTACCGGGACTAGCATAAATACGCAGTATTTT.

The chain has TRBV7-2 and TRBJ2-7, with 7 nucleotides matching TRBD1. The germline V gene encodes CDR1 SGHTA and CDR2 FQGNSA. The V gene end was trimmed by 0 bases and the J gene end by 1 base; junction bases not matched to a gene: 3. The CDR3 is 15 residues long. In nucleotides, the CDR3 is TGTGCCAGCAGCTTAGCGTGGGACAGATCCTACGAGCAGTACTTC. Translated: CASSLAWDRSYEQYF. Filled out from reference TRBV7-2 and TRBJ2-7, the complete variable domain reads GAGVSQSPSNKVTEKGKDVELRCDPISGHTALYWYRQSLGQGLEFLIYFQGNSAPDKSGLPSDRFSAERTGGSVSTLTIQRTQQEDSAVYLCASSLAWDRSYEQYFGPGTRLTVT.

The chain employs TRBV5-1 and TRBJ1-1; D gene ambiguous. The CDR3 totals 15 residues. The germline V gene encodes CDR1 SGHRS and CDR2 YFSETQ. The V gene lost 0 bases and the J gene lost 4 bases, with 13 bases spanning the gap. The CDR3 nucleotides are TGCGCCAGCAGCTTGGAAAGCGCCCCGGTCACTGAAGCTTTCTTT. Its protein product is CASSLESAPVTEAFF. Filled out from reference TRBV5-1 and TRBJ1-1, the complete variable domain reads KAGVTQTPRYLIKTRGQQVTLSCSPISGHRSVSWYQQTPGQGLQFLFEYFSETQRNKGNFPGRFSGRQFSNSRSEMNVSTLELGDSALYLCASSLESAPVTEAFFGQGTRLTVV.

This clone showed up just once. DNA of the CDR3: TGTGCCAGCAGCTTAACCATGGGAGAGACCCAGTACTTC. Amino acids: CASSLTMGETQYF. The gene calls are TRBV7-3 and TRBJ2-5; D is undetermined. Germline V gives CDR1 SGHTA, CDR2 FQGTGA. Deletions cut 0 bases from V and 4 bases from J, with 6 bases between. There are 13 residues in the CDR3.

The J gene is TRBJ1-2, the V gene TRBV5-1; TRBD1 aligns across 8 bases. CDR3 length equals 14 residues. Unmatched junction bases numbered 11, after V lost 3 bases and J lost 10 bases. The germline CDR1 and CDR2 sequences are SGHRS and YFSETQ. DNA of the CDR3: TGCGCCAGCAGCTCCCAGGGGACAGGCAATTTCTACACCTTC. Its protein is CASSSQGTGNFYTF.

The genes are TRBV28 and TRBJ2-7, with 7 positions matching TRBD1. CDR3 length equals 13 residues. V shed 2 bases, J shed 3 bases, and the junction held 1 base outside the gene matches. Per the germline V gene, CDR1 is MDHEN and CDR2 is SYDVKM. The CDR3 nucleotides read TGTGCCAGCAGTTTACAGGGGGACTACGAGCAGTACTTC. It is translated as CASSLQGDYEQYF.

This clone occurred a few times. The chain has TRBV6-5 and TRBJ2-3; possible D gene TRBD2, 6 bases. CDR1 and CDR2 (germline): MNHEY, SVGAGI. The CDR3 has 16 residues. Trimming left V 0 bases short and J 2 bases short, with 12 bases between. CDR3 protein: CASSYSVTGDTDTQYF. In nucleotides, the CDR3 is TGTGCCAGCAGTTACTCGGTGACGGGAGACACAGATACGCAGTATTTT.

The rearrangement uses TRBV19 and TRBJ2-5, with 8 bases matching TRBD1. Germline-derived CDR1 and CDR2 are LNHDA and SQIVND (reference sequence). The CDR3 has 15 amino acids. With V trimmed by 5 bases and J by 1 base, 6 bases remained unmatched. CDR3 protein: CASSAAGGFQETQYF. CDR3 nucleotide sequence: TGTGCCAGTAGTGCAGCAGGGGGCTTCCAAGAGACCCAGTACTTC.

The V call is TRBV5-1, the J call TRBJ2-3; 9 positions match TRBD2. The V gene's germline CDR1 is SGHRS and CDR2 YFSETQ. V lost 0 bases and J lost 5; bases outside the gene matches: 16. The CDR3 totals 19 residues. CDR3 loop: CASSLARGLAGRRQDTQYF. CDR3 in DNA: TGCGCCAGCAGCTTGGCTCGTGGGCTAGCGGGGCGCAGGCAAGATACGCAGTATTTT.

The chain combines TRBV18 with TRBJ1-5; possible D gene TRBD1, 5 bases. V lost 6 bases and J 1 base, leaving 16 bases between the germline ends. The CDR3 extends over 16 amino acids. The germline V gene has CDR1 KGHSH and CDR2 LQKENI. CDR3 nucleotide sequence: TGTGCCAGCTCCCCGCTTCAGGGTTTGAGCAATCAGCCCCAGCATTTT. Translation: CASSPLQGLSNQPQHF. Full variable domain (missing parts from reference TRBV18 and TRBJ1-5): NAGVMQNPRHLVRRRGQEARLRCSPMKGHSHVYWYRQLPEEGLKFMVYLQKENIIDESGMPKERFSAEFPKEGPSILRIQQVVRGDSAAYFCASSPLQGLSNQPQHFGDGTRLSIL.

This clone appeared a few times. V gene TRBV3-1 (or the pseudogene TRBV3-2) combines with J gene TRBJ2-5; TRBD2 matches at 8 bases. V dropped 3 bases and J dropped 5; count of bases not matched to a gene: 8. This CDR3 is 15 amino acids long. The germline V gene encodes CDR1 LGHDT and CDR2 YNNKEL (reference sequence). The DNA for the CDR3 is TGTGCCAGCAGCCAGTCCGGGGGGGGCGGTGAGACCCAGTACTTC. It translates to CASSQSGGGGETQYF.

This clone was seen just once. This chain uses TRBV5-1 with TRBJ1-2; 7 nucleotides match TRBD1. This CDR3 is 15 amino acids long. The V segment lost 4 bases and the J segment 1 base; nucleotides outside the gene matches: 7. Per germline, CDR1 SGHRS and CDR2 YFSETQ. Written as DNA, the CDR3 is TGCGCCAGCAGCGTCGGACAGGAACGTAACTATGGCTACACCTTC. Translation gives CASSVGQERNYGYTF.

The V call is TRBV7-3, the J call TRBJ2-1, with 11 bases aligning to TRBD2. With 4 bases clipped from V and 5 bases from J, the junction kept 7 bases outside the gene matches. Germline assignment: CDR1 SGHTA and CDR2 FQGTGA. This CDR3 is 16 amino acids long. The CDR3 reads CASSSQTSGTNNEQFF. CDR3 sequence (DNA): TGTGCCAGCAGCTCCCAGACTAGCGGGACCAACAATGAGCAGTTCTTC.

V and J are TRBV6-6 and TRBJ1-5, with a possible D match to TRBD1 (5 bases). V was trimmed by 6 bases and J by 0 bases, leaving 9 bases between them. The CDR3 runs to 14 residues. Germline values: CDR1 MNHNY, CDR2 SVGAGI (reference sequence). The CDR3 DNA follows: TGTGCCAGCAGACAGGACTTTAGCAATCAGCCCCAGCATTTT. It translates to CASRQDFSNQPQHF.

The chain uses TRBV6-1 and TRBJ1-4, with D hard to call. CDR3 length equals 16 residues. V lost 0 bases, J lost 6 bases, and 14 bases lay in between. The germline V gene has CDR1 MNHNS and CDR2 SASEGT. The CDR3 loop is CASSEARGARDEKLFF. CDR3 nucleotide sequence: TGTGCCAGCAGTGAAGCGCGAGGAGCTAGGGATGAAAAACTGTTTTTT.

This clone was seen only a few times. The chain recombines TRBV19 with TRBJ1-5; D possibly corresponds to TRBD1 (5 bases). Germline CDR1 is LNHDA and CDR2 is SQIVND (reference sequence). V was cut by 7 bases and J by 2 bases, with 27 bases left in between. The CDR3 runs to 19 residues. The CDR3 is CASTPVAISGTRGNQPQHF. In DNA, the CDR3 is TGTGCCAGTACCCCGGTGGCTATTTCCGGGACCAGGGGCAATCAGCCCCAGCATTTT. The variable domain in full, with the rest retrieved from reference TRBV19 and TRBJ1-5, is DGGITQSPKYLFRKEGQNVTLSCEQNLNHDAMYWYRQDPGQGLRLIYYSQIVNDFQKGDIAEGYSVSREKKESFPLTVTSAQKNPTAFYLCASTPVAISGTRGNQPQHFGDGTRLSIL.

J is TRBJ1-2 and V is TRBV6-5; maybe TRBD1 (5 bases). From germline, CDR1 is MNHEY and CDR2 SVGAGI. V was cut by 4 bases and J by 0 bases, with 9 bases left in between. The CDR3 spans 14 residues. In DNA, the CDR3 is TGTGCCAGCAGTTCGGGGGTACCTAACTATGGCTACACCTTC. Its translation is CASSSGVPNYGYTF.

The rearrangement uses TRBV19 and TRBJ1-3, with a weak D call TRBD1 (5 bases). The CDR3 extends over 13 amino acids. Between the trimmed V and J ends, which lost 4 bases and 4 bases, there was a span of 8 bases. Germline V gene data show CDR1 as LNHDA and CDR2 as SQIVND (reference sequence). In nucleotides, the CDR3 is TGTGCCAGTAGTACCGACAGCGGAAACACCATATATTTT. This gives the protein CASSTDSGNTIYF. Combining the CDR3 with reference TRBV19 and TRBJ1-3 gives the whole variable domain DGGITQSPKYLFRKEGQNVTLSCEQNLNHDAMYWYRQDPGQGLRLIYYSQIVNDFQKGDIAEGYSVSREKKESFPLTVTSAQKNPTAFYLCASSTDSGNTIYFGEGSWLTVV.

This clone occurred once. The DNA of the CDR3 is TGTGCCAGCATTTCACTGAGGGGGCTCACTGAAGCTTTCTTT. This encodes CASISLRGLTEAFF. The chain carries TRBV6-5 and TRBJ1-1, with TRBD1 matching over 7 bases. V lost 7 bases and J lost 4; bases outside the gene matches: 9. The CDR3 loop spans 14 amino acids. In germline, CDR1 is MNHEY, CDR2 SVGAGI.

The rearrangement links TRBV7-9 to TRBJ1-1, with a possible D match to TRBD1 (6 bases). Germline CDR1 SEHNR, CDR2 FQNEAQ (reference sequence). CDR3 size: 14 residues. V dropped 3 bases and J dropped 1 base, with 9 bases sitting between them. CDR3 coding DNA: TGTGCCAGCAGCTTGGGGGCGGGGAACACTGAAGCTTTCTTT. Its protein is CASSLGAGNTEAFF.

This clone has more than one count but fewer than ten. The chain combines TRBV11-2 with TRBJ1-6; tentatively, D is TRBD1 (6 bases). The CDR3 covers 17 residues. From germline, CDR1 is SGHAT and CDR2 FQNNGV. The V end was cut by 0 bases, the J end by 8 bases, with 17 bases between. CDR3 residues: CASSLDRTASIYSPLHF. CDR3 DNA sequence: TGTGCCAGCAGCTTAGATCGGACAGCCTCGATTTATTCACCCCTCCACTTT.

This clone was observed a single time. The chain has TRBV4-3 and TRBJ2-1; a possible D gene is TRBD2 (5 bases). The germline V gene encodes CDR1 LGHNA and CDR2 YSLEER. The CDR3 contains 13 residues. V lost 0 bases and J lost 9, with 9 bases in between. This chain's CDR3 is CASSQDAGGEQFF. CDR3 bases: TGCGCCAGCAGCCAAGACGCCGGAGGTGAGCAGTTCTTC.

The count of this clone is one. This rearrangement joins TRBV28 to TRBJ2-7; perhaps TRBD1 as D (6 bases). Germline V gene lookup returns CDR1 MDHEN and CDR2 SYDVKM. The CDR3 is 16 amino acids. V was shortened by 1 base and J by 7 bases, with 20 bases between the two germline ends. The CDR3 bases are TGTGCCAGCAGTTTATTAGGGGGACCCACCCGCGGGGAGCAGTACTTC. Residues: CASSLLGGPTRGEQYF.